A selection of T cell receptor beta chains follows, all from one sample in a study of human T cells and chemical hapten exposure. TCRdb reanalysed the RACE reads using MiXCR and keeps one entry per CDR3 protein. The sample contains some 100,000 distinct CDR3 sequences, about a tenth of which appear only once. Material: whole blood, obtained in connection with sensitization to the hapten diphenylcyclopropenone (DPC). Receptor source: a woman aged 40 to 50 with alopecia areata. Some clones in this sample may be carry-over from other donors' samples. Each CDR3 is given with its conserved first and last residue. Each record gives: D gene, clone size, V gene, J gene, CDR3 protein, CDR3 DNA. A D gene is named only where the DNA matches it firmly. A clone size is listed for some rows: how often the clone was seen (once, few, many), or a class if it is expanded.

TRBD1	few	TRBV20-1	TRBJ2-7	CSACGTGGSYEQYF	TGCAGTGCTTGTGGGACAGGGGGCTCCTACGAGCAGTACTTC
TRBD1	many	TRBV12-3/TRBV12-4	TRBJ1-2	CASSRQGDGYTF	TGTGCCAGCAGCCGACAGGGGGACGGCTACACCTTC
-	-	TRBV13	TRBJ2-3	CASSPYLAGPTDTQYF	TGTGCCAGCAGCCCTTATCTCGCGGGACCTACAGATACGCAGTATTTT
-	-	TRBV9	TRBJ1-1	CASSPDLAPRAAFF	TGTGCCAGCAGCCCGGATCTGGCGCCTAGAGCGGCTTTCTTT
TRBD1	-	TRBV5-1	TRBJ2-7	CASSLGQATYEQYF	TGCGCCAGCAGCTTAGGACAGGCGACCTACGAGCAGTACTTC
-	-	TRBV27	TRBJ2-7	CASSLSRAGATIYEQYF	TGTGCCAGCAGTTTATCGCGAGCGGGCGCAACCATCTACGAGCAGTACTTC
TRBD2	-	TRBV30	TRBJ2-5	CAWSRLAGVETQYF	TGTGCCTGGAGTAGACTAGCGGGAGTGGAGACCCAGTACTTC
-	-	TRBV5-5	TRBJ2-2	CASTFRDLNTGELFF	TGTGCCAGCACCTTCCGGGACTTAAACACCGGGGAGCTGTTTTTT
-	many	TRBV5-1	TRBJ2-2	CASSLDTSNTGELFF	TGCGCCAGCAGCTTGGACACTTCGAACACCGGGGAGCTGTTTTTT
-	-	TRBV3-2	TRBJ2-7	CASSQDFGRAYEQYF	TGTGCCAGCAGCCAAGACTTCGGGAGGGCCTACGAGCAGTACTTC
-	few	TRBV19	TRBJ2-7	CASSSQGNEQYF	TGTGCCAGTAGTTCCCAGGGGAACGAGCAGTACTTC
TRBD2	few	TRBV4-3	TRBJ2-3	CASSHRLAGVVADTQYF	TGCGCCAGCAGCCACAGGCTAGCGGGAGTTGTTGCAGATACGCAGTATTTT
-	many	TRBV27	TRBJ2-5	CASSLRSRETQYF	TGTGCCAGCAGTTTAAGGTCTCGGGAGACCCAGTACTTC
-	once	TRBV28	TRBJ1-5	CASSAGDRNQPQHF	TGTGCCAGCAGTGCGGGGGACCGCAATCAGCCCCAGCATTTT
TRBD1	-	TRBV6-6	TRBJ1-5	CASRTGTGVGNQPQHF	TGTGCCAGCAGAACCGGGACAGGGGTAGGCAATCAGCCCCAGCATTTT
-	few	TRBV28	TRBJ1-1	CASSPPDWNTQAFF	TGTGCCAGCAGTCCTCCGGACTGGAACACTCAAGCTTTCTTT
TRBD1	few	TRBV30	TRBJ2-4	CAWSPIRQGTWGLAKNIQYF	TGTGCCTGGAGTCCAATTAGACAGGGGACATGGGGCCTGGCCAAAAACATTCAGTACTTC
-	few	TRBV6-2/TRBV6-3	TRBJ2-7	CASSNSWEQYF	TGTGCCAGCAGCAACTCATGGGAGCAGTACTTC
-	-	TRBV20-1	TRBJ1-2	CSAWLTNCGYTF	TGCAGTGCTTGGCTTACTAACTGTGGCTACACCTTC
-	-	TRBV20-1	TRBJ2-7	CSARGGADYEQYF	TGCAGTGCTAGAGGGGGGGCGGACTACGAGCAGTACTTC
TRBD2	few	TRBV6-6	TRBJ2-2	CASSYSGLAGGNTGELFF	TGTGCCAGCAGTTACTCGGGACTAGCGGGGGGAAACACCGGGGAGCTGTTTTTT
-	few	TRBV2	TRBJ2-6	CASSRGFHSGANVLTF	TGTGCCAGCAGTCGGGGATTCCACTCTGGGGCCAACGTCCTGACTTTC
TRBD2	many	TRBV20-1	TRBJ2-1	CSARTSGTYNEQFF	TGCAGTGCCCGGACTAGCGGGACCTACAATGAGCAGTTCTTC
-	-	TRBV29-1	TRBJ1-1	CSVVGLQNTEAFF	TGCAGCGTTGTGGGACTCCAGAACACTGAAGCTTTCTTT
-	many	TRBV10-3	TRBJ2-1	CAISVGYNEQFF	TGTGCCATCAGTGTAGGGTACAATGAGCAGTTCTTC
-	few	TRBV20-1	TRBJ2-5	CSARDSGPETQYF	TGCAGTGCTCGTGACAGCGGCCCAGAGACCCAGTACTTC
-	many	TRBV29-1	TRBJ2-3	CSVQSEADTQYF	TGCAGCGTTCAATCGGAGGCAGATACGCAGTATTTT
TRBD1	few	TRBV5-1	TRBJ2-1	CASAKTGGYNEQFF	TGCGCCAGCGCAAAGACAGGGGGGTACAATGAGCAGTTCTTC
-	few	TRBV6-6	TRBJ2-5	CASSYLGSRGSQYF	TGTGCCAGCAGTTACTTGGGGAGCCGGGGGTCCCAGTACTTC
-	many	TRBV6-5	TRBJ2-6	CASRELGGANVLTF	TGTGCCAGCAGAGAATTAGGTGGGGCCAACGTCCTGACTTTC
TRBD2	many	TRBV7-9	TRBJ2-1	CASSRPPGTSRRNEQFF	TGTGCCAGCAGCCGGCCACCCGGGACTAGCAGACGCAATGAGCAGTTCTTC
-	many	TRBV29-1	TRBJ1-4	CSVRQPNEKLFF	TGCAGCGTTCGACAGCCTAATGAAAAACTGTTTTTT
-	-	TRBV7-2	TRBJ2-2	CASSLVKGGELFF	TGTGCCAGCAGCTTAGTGAAGGGCGGGGAGCTGTTTTTT
TRBD2	-	TRBV11-1	TRBJ2-7	CASSTSTSGTRYEQYF	TGTGCCAGCAGCACCTCGACTAGCGGGACCCGCTACGAGCAGTACTTC
TRBD1	-	TRBV6-1	TRBJ1-5	CASRDRGGANQPQHF	TGTGCCAGCAGAGACAGGGGAGGCGCCAATCAGCCCCAGCATTTT
-	many	TRBV2	TRBJ2-1	CASTINEQFF	TGTGCCAGCACTATCAATGAGCAGTTCTTC
-	many	TRBV12-3/TRBV12-4	TRBJ1-5	CASSKGGRGDQPQHF	TGTGCCAGCAGTAAAGGCGGTAGGGGGGATCAGCCCCAGCATTTT
-	many	TRBV5-4	TRBJ2-1	CASSGRQIGEQFF	TGTGCCAGCAGCGGGCGGCAGATTGGTGAGCAGTTCTTC
-	-	TRBV7-9	TRBJ2-7	CASSPPGISAYEQYF	TGTGCCAGCAGCCCCCCAGGGATTTCGGCCTACGAGCAGTACTTC
-	many	TRBV7-2	TRBJ1-6	CASSLVGENSPLHF	TGTGCCAGCAGCTTAGTTGGGGAGAATTCACCCCTCCACTTT